These T cell receptor beta chains were read from a single sample in a study of cytomegalovirus exposure and HLA in healthy donors. Libraries were prepared by immunoSEQ multiplex PCR; TCRdb keeps only in-frame clonotypes and omits some of them. The table lists 210,000 or so clones, about 86% of them singletons. The sequenced material came from PBMCs. These receptors all come from a woman between 18 and 29 years old in good health and CMV-seronegative. Both conserved end residues are part of each CDR3.

j_call v_call cdr3_aa
TRBJ2-1 TRBV6-5 CASSYSGLAGLDEQFF
TRBJ1-5 TRBV7-2 CASSPDRGLNQPQHF
TRBJ2-2 TRBV4-1 CASMDRAAAGELFF
TRBJ2-7 TRBV7-9 CASSLAGGAYEQYF
TRBJ2-3 TRBV29-1 CSVGGRDTDTQYF
TRBJ2-7 TRBV13 CASSSSLARTYEQYF
TRBJ2-2 TRBV29-1 CSASGSPGELFF
TRBJ2-6 TRBV28 CASSLYLGASVNSGANVLTF
TRBJ2-5 TRBV7-9 CASSLSLSSGETQYF
TRBJ1-1 TRBV12-2 CASRYGTGIIEAFF
TRBJ2-1 TRBV11-3 CASSLLAGGYNEQFF
TRBJ1-2 TRBV6-6 CASSSPLSAGDGYTF
TRBJ2-3 TRBV7-6 CASSTRLAGGEDTQYF
TRBJ2-1 TRBV10-1 CASSRGRVYNEQFF
TRBJ1-1 TRBV5-4 CASSLAGGRTEAFF
TRBJ2-1 TRBV5-1 CASSLWVPGQGVEQFF
TRBJ1-5 TRBV7-9 CASSRAGSEPQHF
TRBJ1-5 TRBV19 CASRLRDRGDQPQHF
TRBJ2-7 TRBV2 CASSGRDSYEQYF
TRBJ2-2 TRBV15 CATSRRDTGELFF
TRBJ2-7 TRBV9 CASSAGLHGYEQYF
TRBJ2-7 TRBV6-5 CASVRLAPYEQYF
TRBJ1-2 TRBV10-2 CATSIGLSPYGYTF
TRBJ2-1 TRBV6-6 CASRRLGALMYNEQFF
TRBJ1-1 TRBV27 CASSSRGDRTTEAFF
TRBJ1-2 TRBV28 CASSLAGDYGYTF
TRBJ2-3 TRBV7-9 CASSLGTSGRSITDTQYF
TRBJ1-2 TRBV27 CASSSGVNYGYTF
TRBJ1-5 TRBV27 CASGKSQGQPQHF
TRBJ2-1 TRBV6-5 CASSYYGTSGYNEQFF
TRBJ2-2 TRBV9 CASSVPRTSGNTGELFF
TRBJ2-2 TRBV28 CASSWRGTGELFF